These 25 T cell receptor beta chains were sequenced from one sample in a study of technical replicates of blood from several donors listed by TCRdb under 2017. Receptors were amplified or captured by the immunoSEQ multiplex PCR assay. TCRdb took this table from immuneACCESS and kept in-frame rearrangements with V and J called. Such tables lack part of the clones; where checked against another copy, unresolved V genes explain under half of the gap, and the rest is unexplained. This sample has 79,000 or so clones in its table, and around nine tenths of those were observed once. Approximately 0.25% of the sample goes to the ten largest clones. The sequenced sample consisted of T cells isolated from PBMCs. The receptors shown here come from a human donor in good health.

The chain has TRBV7-9 and TRBJ2-7; D is perhaps TRBD2 (6 bases). Trimming left V 0 bases short and J 1 base short, with 7 bases between. The germline V gene has CDR1 SEHNR and CDR2 FQNEAQ (reference sequence). This CDR3 is built from 14 residues. CDR3 protein: CASSLAGGSYEQYF. For the CDR3, the DNA is TGTGCCAGCAGCTTAGCGGGGGGTTCCTACGAGCAGTACTTC.

The chain uses TRBV7-9 and TRBJ2-3, with a weak D call TRBD1 (5 bases). The germline V gene has CDR1 SEHNR and CDR2 FQNEAQ (reference sequence). Trimming left V 4 bases short and J 0 bases short, with 20 bases between. The CDR3 runs 18 residues. The CDR3 is CASSSPRQGSSSTDTQYF. The CDR3 nucleotides are TGTGCCAGCAGCTCCCCCCGGCAGGGTTCCTCTAGCACAGATACGCAGTATTTT.

This chain connects TRBV5-1 to TRBJ2-2; 9 positions match TRBD1. CDR3 length equals 19 residues. CDR1 and CDR2 (germline): SGHRS, YFSETQ. J gave up 7 bases and V 0 bases, and 16 bases lay outside the gene matches. The DNA of the CDR3 is TGCGCCAGCAGCTTGGTTGGTCTTTTAGGGACAGGGTCGAGCGGGGAGCTGTTTTTT. As protein: CASSLVGLLGTGSSGELFF.

J is TRBJ1-2 and V is TRBV2; D possibly corresponds to TRBD1 (5 bases). The germline V gene has CDR1 SNHLY and CDR2 FYNNEI. CDR3 length equals 13 residues. In nucleotides, the CDR3 is TGTGCGGAGCACTGGGAGGGGCGCAACGGCTACACCTTC. Translating gives CAEHWEGRNGYTF.

This chain uses TRBV4-2 with TRBJ2-7; 8 bases match TRBD2. The CDR3 contains 16 residues. With 5 bases clipped from V and 4 bases from J, the junction kept 13 bases outside the gene matches. Germline loops: CDR1 LGHNA, CDR2 YNFKEQ. CDR3 in amino acids: CASSSEVSGSLYEQYF. DNA of the CDR3: TGTGCCAGCAGCTCAGAGGTCAGCGGGAGCCTTTACGAGCAGTACTTC.

This rearrangement joins TRBV27 to TRBJ2-7; TRBD2 might be the D (5 bases). From germline, CDR1 is MNHEY and CDR2 SMNVEV (reference sequence). The CDR3 runs 16 residues. V lost 5 bases and J 0 bases, leaving 17 bases between the germline ends. CDR3 region: CASSLSPERVSYEQYF. CDR3 DNA sequence: TGTGCCAGCAGTCTCTCGCCGGAGAGGGTCTCCTACGAGCAGTACTTC.

The chain carries TRBV11-3 and TRBJ1-1; D unclear. CDR3 length: 13 amino acids. The germline V gene has CDR1 SGHNT and CDR2 YENEEA. Trimming stripped 7 bases from V and 1 base from J, with 10 bases between. CDR3 residues: CASNRGSNTEAFF. In DNA form, the CDR3 reads TGTGCCAGCAATCGGGGATCGAACACTGAAGCTTTCTTT.

J is TRBJ2-1 and V is TRBV7-9, with D perhaps matching TRBD1 (5 bases). V was cut by 8 bases and J by 6 bases, with 11 bases left in between. Germline V gene lookup returns CDR1 SEHNR and CDR2 FQNEAQ (reference sequence). CDR3 length equals 12 residues. The CDR3 loop is CASVGVPNEQFF. As DNA, the CDR3 is TGTGCCAGCGTAGGGGTTCCCAATGAGCAGTTCTTC.

The V and J genes are TRBV4-1 and TRBJ2-1; 7 nucleotides align to TRBD1. CDR1 and CDR2 (germline): MGHRA, YSYEKL. Losses at the gene ends were 3 bases for V and 2 bases for J; bases not matched to a gene: 7. CDR3 length equals 16 residues. CDR3 coding DNA: TGCGCCAGCAGCCAGCCGAACAGGGGACCCTACAATGAGCAGTTCTTC. Translating gives CASSQPNRGPYNEQFF.

The chain employs TRBV9 and TRBJ2-7; 10 bases are shared with TRBD1. The CDR3 length is 14 residues. V shed 4 bases, J shed 1 base, and the junction held 2 bases outside the gene matches. Looked up from germline, CDR1 is SGDLS and CDR2 is YYNGEE. The CDR3, as DNA: TGTGCCAGCAGCCGGGACAGGGGATCCTACGAGCAGTACTTC. Its translation is CASSRDRGSYEQYF.

This chain uses TRBV7-9 with TRBJ2-1; D is possibly TRBD2 (5 bases). V was shortened by 5 bases and J by 0 bases, with 11 bases between the two germline ends. From germline, CDR1 is SEHNR and CDR2 FQNEAQ (reference sequence). The CDR3 loop spans 15 amino acids. CDR3: CASSRDTSSYNEQFF. CDR3 nucleotides: TGTGCCAGCAGCCGAGATACTAGCTCCTACAATGAGCAGTTCTTC.

The gene calls are TRBV10-3 and TRBJ2-3; 9 bases line up with TRBD2. The J segment lost 5 bases and the V segment lost 7 bases, leaving 7 bases of the junction unmatched. In germline, CDR1 is ENHRY, CDR2 SYGVKD. There are 14 residues in the CDR3. The CDR3 region is CAIIAGDRVDTQYF. CDR3 nucleotide sequence: TGTGCCATCATAGCGGGAGATCGGGTAGATACGCAGTATTTT.

The rearrangement links TRBV5-4 to TRBJ1-2; possibly TRBD1 for D (5 bases). Trimming took 5 bases from V and 4 from J, leaving 12 bases between them. Germline CDR1 and CDR2: SGHNT and YYREEE (reference sequence). The CDR3 extends over 13 amino acids. This CDR3 is CASSFSGPYGYTF. Here the CDR3 DNA reads TGTGCCAGCAGTTTTTCAGGGCCCTATGGCTACACCTTC.

The chain employs TRBV7-8 and TRBJ1-1; D unclear. The CDR3 runs to 13 residues. V gave up 8 bases and J gave up 0 bases, with 10 bases separating them. The germline CDR1 and CDR2 sequences are SGHVS and FQNEAQ. The CDR3: CASSSTVNTEAFF. CDR3 sequence (DNA): TGTGCCAGCTCGAGTACGGTGAACACTGAAGCTTTCTTT.

The genes are TRBV4-1 and TRBJ2-1; D call uncertain. Germline lookup yields CDR1 MGHRA and CDR2 YSYEKL. The V end was cut by 2 bases, the J end by 9 bases, with 14 bases between. The CDR3 is made up of 14 amino acids. CDR3 nucleotide sequence: TGCGCCAGCAGCCAACAAGAAAGAGAACGTGAGCAGTTCTTC. Amino acids: CASSQQEREREQFF.

This chain joins TRBV29-1 and TRBJ1-1; D is perhaps TRBD1 (5 bases). Germline V CDR1 and CDR2: SQVTM, ANQGSEA. The CDR3 extends over 13 amino acids. V was clipped by 7 bases and J by 1 base, with 13 bases between them. CDR3 coding DNA: TGCAGCGGAATGACAGCACCGAACACTGAAGCTTTCTTT. It yields the protein CSGMTAPNTEAFF.

Only one count was recorded for this clone. The V call is TRBV4-1, the J call TRBJ2-7, with D maybe TRBD2 (6 bases). The CDR3 covers 13 residues. Trimming left V 3 bases short and J 5 bases short, with 11 bases between. Germline CDR1 and CDR2: MGHRA and YSYEKL. This CDR3 reads CASSQTRGDEQYF. The CDR3 DNA follows: TGCGCCAGCAGCCAGACTAGAGGTGACGAGCAGTACTTC.

For the CDR3, the DNA is TGTGCCAGCAGCGTAGATGCGCGGGGGGGCCCCGAGACCCAGTACTTC. Encoded protein: CASSVDARGGPETQYF. V usage is TRBV9 and J usage is TRBJ2-5; the match to TRBD2 covers 9 bases. The CDR3 has 16 residues. Germline V gives CDR1 SGDLS, CDR2 YYNGEE. Trimming at V came to 0 bases and at J to 5 bases, leaving 8 bases not matched to a gene.

The genes are TRBV6-1 and TRBJ2-3, with 8 nucleotides matching TRBD1. J gave up 5 bases and V 0 bases, and 7 bases lay outside the gene matches. The V gene's germline CDR1 is MNHNS and CDR2 SASEGT. The CDR3 extends over 16 amino acids. CDR3: CASSEARQGAGDTQYF. The CDR3, as DNA: TGTGCCAGCAGTGAAGCGCGGCAGGGGGCGGGAGATACGCAGTATTTT.

This chain connects TRBV19 to TRBJ2-5; D is unresolved. V was shortened by 7 bases and J by 3 bases, with 15 bases between the two germline ends. There are 14 residues in the CDR3. Germline CDR1 LNHDA, CDR2 SQIVND (reference sequence). In DNA form, the CDR3 reads TGTGCCAGTAACTTTTTTGGCGGAGAAGAGACCCAGTACTTC. As protein: CASNFFGGEETQYF.

The gene calls are TRBV28 and TRBJ2-3; 9 positions match TRBD2. Germline CDR1 MDHEN, CDR2 SYDVKM. V shed 2 bases, J shed 2 bases, and the junction held 8 bases outside the gene matches. This CDR3 has 17 residues. The DNA for the CDR3 is TGTGCCAGCAGTTTAGCGGGGGGGCCTGTTCCCACAGATACGCAGTATTTT. This encodes CASSLAGGPVPTDTQYF.

The rearrangement links TRBV10-3 to TRBJ1-2; D might be TRBD1 (5 bases). V gave up 2 bases and J gave up 2 bases, with 6 bases separating them. The germline gives CDR1 ENHRY, CDR2 SYGVKD. The CDR3 is made up of 13 amino acids. This chain's CDR3 is CAISEGANYGYTF. Written as DNA, the CDR3 is TGTGCCATCAGTGAGGGGGCAAACTATGGCTACACCTTC.

The V gene is TRBV11-1, the J gene TRBJ1-1; D uncertain. V was trimmed by 5 bases and J by 5 bases, leaving 6 bases between them. Germline CDR1 SGHAT, CDR2 FQDESV (reference sequence). The CDR3 totals 11 residues. The chain's CDR3 is CASSPGTEAFF. The DNA for the CDR3 is TGTGCCAGCAGCCCGGGGACTGAAGCTTTCTTT.

This chain connects TRBV4-1 to TRBJ2-5, with TRBD2 matching over 10 bases. The CDR3 length is 15 residues. Germline trimming cut 4 bases from V and 2 bases from J; bases unmatched to any gene: 4. Germline values: CDR1 MGHRA, CDR2 YSYEKL. Written as DNA, the CDR3 is TGCGCCAGCAGCCCAGCGGGAGGGCCACAAGAGACCCAGTACTTC. As protein: CASSPAGGPQETQYF.

The V and J genes are TRBV9 and TRBJ2-5; 7 positions match TRBD1. V trimming: 4 bases; J trimming: 2 bases; junction bases outside the gene matches: 8. This CDR3 is built from 15 residues. Germline assignment: CDR1 SGDLS and CDR2 YYNGEE. CDR3 coding DNA: TGTGCCAGCAGCTCCGCCGGGACAGTTCAAGAGACCCAGTACTTC. Translating it yields CASSSAGTVQETQYF.